The clone carrying this T cell receptor (beta chain) was seen just once. The CDR3 is 13 residues long. V lost 8 bases to trimming and J lost 6 bases, with 16 bases between them. This entry belongs to a study of blood T cell repertoires in COVID-19. Study-level information: Samples came from the United States, Italy and Spain, spanning acute and convalescent COVID-19.

In assigning cohorts, the study relied on participant-reported clinical history. In the study's own analysis: By means of reference gene primer amplification, nucleated cell counts were estimated. The assay was immunoSEQ multiplex PCR, and TCRdb's table has in-frame clones only and misses some. That table furnishes V, J and clone size, whereas the DNA furnished D and trimming. The repertoire holds approximately 170,000 clones, with approximately 80% as singletons. Sequenced sample: PBMCs or T cells enriched from blood (not recorded which). The source of this sequence is a man between 45 and 60 years old who had recovered from COVID-19. The V and J genes are TRBV12-3 or TRBV12-4 and TRBJ1-1; D is possibly TRBD1 (6 bases). CDR3 nucleotide sequence: TGTGCCAGCGTCCCACTAGGGGGACCTGAAGCTTTCTTT. This gives the protein CASVPLGGPEAFF.